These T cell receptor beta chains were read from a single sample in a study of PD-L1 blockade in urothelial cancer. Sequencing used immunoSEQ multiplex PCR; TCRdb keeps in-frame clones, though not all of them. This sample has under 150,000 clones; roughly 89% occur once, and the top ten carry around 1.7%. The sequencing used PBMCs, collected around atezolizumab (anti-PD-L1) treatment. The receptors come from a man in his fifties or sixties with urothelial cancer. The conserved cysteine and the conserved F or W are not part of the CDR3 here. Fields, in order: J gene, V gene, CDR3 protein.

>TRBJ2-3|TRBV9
ASSSRLAGGLGDTQY
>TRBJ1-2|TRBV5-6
ASSWGGQGSNYGYT
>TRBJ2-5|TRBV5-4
ASSSRLAGGQETQY
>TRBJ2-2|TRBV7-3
ASSSSSTGGVGELF
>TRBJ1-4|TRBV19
ASKGDRAGEKLF
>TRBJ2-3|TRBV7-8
ASSLALERSTDTQY
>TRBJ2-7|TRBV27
ASSVRRDRGYEQY
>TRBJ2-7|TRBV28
ASSPGLGDGVYEQY
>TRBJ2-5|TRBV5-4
ASSEVQGYQETQY
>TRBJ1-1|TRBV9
ASSVRAGVNTEAF
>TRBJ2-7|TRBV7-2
ASSLVGGSYEQY
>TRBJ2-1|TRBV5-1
ASSLSGEFYNEQF
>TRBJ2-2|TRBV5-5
ASSPVAGAPTGELF
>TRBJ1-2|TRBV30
AWSRTDSYGYT
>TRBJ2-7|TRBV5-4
ASSLTPLRDGPYEQY
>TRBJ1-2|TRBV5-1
ASSAGLYGYT
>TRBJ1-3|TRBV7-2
ASRLTGGNTIY
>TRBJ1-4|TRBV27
ASSLTISEKLF
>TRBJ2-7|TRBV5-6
ASSRLKVQGYEQY
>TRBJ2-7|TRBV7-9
ASSSQIGTSASSYEQY
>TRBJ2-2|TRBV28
ASSLEWGGRRGGELF
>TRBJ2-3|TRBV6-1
ASRGAPDTQY
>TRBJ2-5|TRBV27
ASTFPLAPETQY
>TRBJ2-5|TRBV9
ASSVVGGIQETQY
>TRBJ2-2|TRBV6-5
ASLGQGNTGELF
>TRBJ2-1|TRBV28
ASSLPAGGTYNEQF
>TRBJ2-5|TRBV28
ASSFNQGAFQETQY
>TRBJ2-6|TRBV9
ASSAGQGEAGANVLT
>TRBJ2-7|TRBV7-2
ASSIAGGVDEQY
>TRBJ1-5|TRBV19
ASTLYPTDPNQPQH
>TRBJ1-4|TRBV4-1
ASSQEYRGPDEKLF
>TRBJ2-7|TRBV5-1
ASSLARDFNEQY
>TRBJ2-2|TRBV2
ASSPTGLLTGELF
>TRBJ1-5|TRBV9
ASSVGGPNQPQH
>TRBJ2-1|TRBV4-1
ASSPPTGGLAGNNEQF